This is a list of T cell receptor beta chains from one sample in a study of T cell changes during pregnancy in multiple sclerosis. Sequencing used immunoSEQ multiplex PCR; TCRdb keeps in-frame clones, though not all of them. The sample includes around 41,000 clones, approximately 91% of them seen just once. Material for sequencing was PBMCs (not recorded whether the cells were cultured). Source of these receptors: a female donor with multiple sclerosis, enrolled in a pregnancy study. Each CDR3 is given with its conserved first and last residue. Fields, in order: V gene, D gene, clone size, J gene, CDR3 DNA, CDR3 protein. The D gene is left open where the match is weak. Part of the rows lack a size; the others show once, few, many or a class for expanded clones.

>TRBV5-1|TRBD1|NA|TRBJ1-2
TGCGCCAGCAGCTTGGACTTCGCAGGGGGGAACTATGGCTACACCTTC
CASSLDFAGGNYGYTF
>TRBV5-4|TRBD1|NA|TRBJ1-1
TGTGCCAGCAGCTCGTCCCGGGACAGGGTTGAAGCTTTCTTT
CASSSSRDRVEAFF
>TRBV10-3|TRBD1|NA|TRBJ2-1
TGTGCCATCAGTAAGGGACAGGGACAGGGTGAGCAGTTCTTC
CAISKGQGQGEQFF
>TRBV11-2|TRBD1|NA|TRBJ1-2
TGTGCCAGCAGCCTAGACAGGGGCTATGGCTACACCTTC
CASSLDRGYGYTF
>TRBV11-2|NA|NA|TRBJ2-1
TGTGCCAGCAGCTTAGGGACCGGCGAAAATGAGCAGTTCTTC
CASSLGTGENEQFF
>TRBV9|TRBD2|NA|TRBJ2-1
TGTGCCAGCAGCGTAGTGGCTAGCGGGGGAAATGAGCAGTTCTTC
CASSVVASGGNEQFF
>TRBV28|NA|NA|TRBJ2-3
TGTGCCAGCAGCCCCCCGAGAGATACGCAGTATTTT
CASSPPRDTQYF
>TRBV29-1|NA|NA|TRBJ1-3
TGCAGCGTTGAAGATCCGGCGAGCTCTGGAAACACCATATATTTT
CSVEDPASSGNTIYF
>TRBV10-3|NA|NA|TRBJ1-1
TGTGCCATCAGTAAAGCTCCGGACCACTTGAACACTGAAGCTTTCTTT
CAISKAPDHLNTEAFF
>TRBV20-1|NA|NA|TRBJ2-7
TGCAGTGCTAGAGAAGGGCCGGGGCAGTACTTC
CSAREGPGQYF
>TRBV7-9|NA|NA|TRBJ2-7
TGTGCCAGCAGCTTAGCCGCCGGGACAATGGTGGAAGAGCAGTACTTC
CASSLAAGTMVEEQYF
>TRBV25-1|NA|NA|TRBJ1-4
TGTGCCAGCAGTCCGCCTCTAGGGGAAAAACTGTTTTTT
CASSPPLGEKLFF
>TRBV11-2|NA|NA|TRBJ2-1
TGTGCCAGCAGCTTAGTAGCCGGGAGCTCCTACAATGAGCAGTTCTTC
CASSLVAGSSYNEQFF
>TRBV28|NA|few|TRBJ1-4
TGTGCCAGCAGTCCCCGTGGTGCGGCAACTAATGAAAAACTGTTTTTT
CASSPRGAATNEKLFF
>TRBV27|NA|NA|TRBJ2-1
TGTGCCAGCAGTTTCCAGGGGCCCTTGTCCTACAATGAGCAGTTCTTC
CASSFQGPLSYNEQFF
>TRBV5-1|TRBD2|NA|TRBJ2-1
TGCGCCAGCAGCGGGGCTAGCGGGAGCTCCTACAATGAGCAGTTCTTC
CASSGASGSSYNEQFF
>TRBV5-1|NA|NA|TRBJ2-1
TGCGCCAGCAGCGAAAGTCTAAATGAGCAGTTCTTC
CASSESLNEQFF
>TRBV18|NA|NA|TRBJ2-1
TGTGCCAGCTCACCATGGAAGGGCCAGGATGAGCAGTTCTTC
CASSPWKGQDEQFF
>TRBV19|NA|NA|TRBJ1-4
TGTGCCAGTAGTCCCTTCCCGACAACGGGAGGTGAAAAACTGTTTTTT
CASSPFPTTGGEKLFF
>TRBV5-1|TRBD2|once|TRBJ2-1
TGCGCCAGCAGCCTGAGGGCGGGAGGTAATTCCAATGAGCAGTTCTTC
CASSLRAGGNSNEQFF
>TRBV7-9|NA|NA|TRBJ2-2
TGTGCCAGCACCCCGGACATTAACACCGGGGAGCTGTTTTTT
CASTPDINTGELFF
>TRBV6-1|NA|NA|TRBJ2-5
TGTGCCAGCAGTATGGACTACCAAGAGACCCAGTACTTC
CASSMDYQETQYF
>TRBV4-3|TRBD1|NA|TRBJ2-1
TGCGCCAGCAGCCTCCCCGGGACAGGTACCAATGAGCAGTTCTTC
CASSLPGTGTNEQFF
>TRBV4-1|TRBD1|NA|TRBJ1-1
TGCGCCAGCAGCCAAGGTACAGGGGGCCGTGGCACTGAAGCTTTCTTT
CASSQGTGGRGTEAFF
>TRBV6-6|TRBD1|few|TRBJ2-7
TGTGCCAGCAGCCGTAGGGGGCGGTCAGGCTACGAGCAGTACTTC
CASSRRGRSGYEQYF
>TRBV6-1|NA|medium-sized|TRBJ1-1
TGTGCCACCGACGACAGATTGGGACTCCGAGCTTTCTTT
CATDDRLGLRAFF
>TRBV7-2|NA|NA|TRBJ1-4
TGTGCCAGCGCCAGGGTCCCTAATGAAAAACTGTTTTTT
CASARVPNEKLFF
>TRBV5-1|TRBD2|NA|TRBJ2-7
TGCGCCAGCAGCTTGGGGTCTAGCGGGAGTGGGTACGAGCAGTACTTC
CASSLGSSGSGYEQYF
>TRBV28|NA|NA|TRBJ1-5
TGTGCCAGCAGCCTCACAGGTCAGCCCCAGCATTTT
CASSLTGQPQHF
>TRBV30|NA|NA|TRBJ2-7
TGTGCCTGGAGTATGGCAGGGACACCCCGCGCCTACGAGCAGTACTTC
CAWSMAGTPRAYEQYF
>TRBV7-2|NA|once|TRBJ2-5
TGTGCCAGCAGCCAGGGGGAGACCCAGTACTTC
CASSQGETQYF
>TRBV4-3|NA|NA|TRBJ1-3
TGCGCCAGCAGCCAAGAACCGCGAAACTCTGGAAACACCATATATTTT
CASSQEPRNSGNTIYF
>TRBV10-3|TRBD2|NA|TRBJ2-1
TGTGCCATCAGTGGAATTAGCGGGAGCTACAATGAGCAGTTCTTC
CAISGISGSYNEQFF
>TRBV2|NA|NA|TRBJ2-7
TGTGCCAGCAGTGAAGCGCTTCGGGACACCCCATTC
CASSEALRDTPF
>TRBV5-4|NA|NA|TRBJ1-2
TGTGCCAGCAGCCAACAGGGCTACTATGGCTACACCTTC
CASSQQGYYGYTF
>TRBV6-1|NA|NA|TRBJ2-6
TGTGCCAGTGCTAGAATCTCTGGGGCCAACGTCCTGACTTTC
CASARISGANVLTF
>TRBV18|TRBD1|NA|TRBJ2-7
TGTGCCAGCTCACCTCCGGGACAGGGGGCCTACGAGCAGTACTTC
CASSPPGQGAYEQYF
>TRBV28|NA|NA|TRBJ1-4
TGTGCCAGCAGTTTAATCGGGACGGGGAATGAAAAACTGTTTTTT
CASSLIGTGNEKLFF
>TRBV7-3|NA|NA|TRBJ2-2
TGTGCCAGCAGCTTACTAGGGTCGGGTACCGGGGAGCTGTTTTTT
CASSLLGSGTGELFF
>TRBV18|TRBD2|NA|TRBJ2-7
TGTGCCAGCTTACCGGGAGGGTACAGCGGGGACCCCTCCTACGAGCAGTACTTC
CASLPGGYSGDPSYEQYF
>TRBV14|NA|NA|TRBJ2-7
TGTGCCAGCAGGAAAACCCTTGCTGATCCCCATTCCTACGAGCAGTACTTC
CASRKTLADPHSYEQYF
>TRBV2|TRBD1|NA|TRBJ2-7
TGTGCCAGCAGACCTCGGCTGACAGGGGCGAATGCCTACGAGCAGTACTTC
CASRPRLTGANAYEQYF
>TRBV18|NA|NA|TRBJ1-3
TGTGCCAGCTCACCACTAGAGGAAGGTGGAAACACCATATATTTT
CASSPLEEGGNTIYF
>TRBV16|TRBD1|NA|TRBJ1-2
TGTGCCAGCAGCCAATCGTTGAGGGGGCAAGGCTACACCTTC
CASSQSLRGQGYTF
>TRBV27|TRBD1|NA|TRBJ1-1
TGTGCCAGCAGTTTACAGGGGGCTCAGGGGAAAGCTTTCTTT
CASSLQGAQGKAFF